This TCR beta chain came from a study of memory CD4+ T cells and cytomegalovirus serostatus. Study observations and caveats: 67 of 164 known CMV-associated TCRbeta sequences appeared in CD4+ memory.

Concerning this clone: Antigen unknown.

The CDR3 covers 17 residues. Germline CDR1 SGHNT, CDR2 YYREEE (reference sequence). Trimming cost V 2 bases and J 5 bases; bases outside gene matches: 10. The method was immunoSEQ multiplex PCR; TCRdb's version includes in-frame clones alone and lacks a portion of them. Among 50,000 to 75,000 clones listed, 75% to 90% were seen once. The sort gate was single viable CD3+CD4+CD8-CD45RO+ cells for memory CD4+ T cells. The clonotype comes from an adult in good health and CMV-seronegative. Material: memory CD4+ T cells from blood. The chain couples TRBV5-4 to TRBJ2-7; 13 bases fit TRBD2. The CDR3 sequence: CASSFGSTSGRVHEQYF. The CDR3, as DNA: TGTGCCAGCAGCTTCGGGTCCACTAGCGGGAGGGTTCACGAGCAGTACTTC.